This T cell receptor (beta chain) was identified in a study of Ad26.COV2.S vaccination and SARS-CoV-2 variants. About the research overall: This donor came from the COV1001 trial of Ad26.COV2.S. Dosing was one shot or two shots 56 days apart.

The CDR3 sequence is 14 residues long. The V end was cut by 6 bases, the J end by 0 bases, with 11 bases between. Germline V gene lookup returns CDR1 MDHEN and CDR2 SYDVKM. Sequencing was performed with immunoSEQ multiplex PCR; in TCRdb, only in-frame clones are kept and a portion is missing. The data hold some 350,000 clones, with under 90% observed a single time. Noted treatment: about 20 received Ad26.COV2.S at low or high dose, single or two shots; about 5 received placebo; per-sample allocation not given. The investigators took samples on day 63 after the first vaccine or placebo injection. The donor was a Boston adult aged 18-55 years. Wuhan-strain SARS-CoV-2 spike was expressed by the Ad26 vector that made up the vaccine.

V usage is TRBV28 and J usage is TRBJ1-1; D gene uncertain. The sequence derives from a person aged 18-65 years who received the Ad26.COV2.S COVID-19 vaccine or a placebo. Material: peripheral blood, obtained in a trial of Ad26.COV2.S vaccine versus placebo. CDR3 sequence: CASRLDIMNTEAFF. CDR3 DNA sequence: TGTGCCAGCAGACTCGACATCATGAACACTGAAGCTTTCTTT.